The 31 T cell receptor beta chains below all came from one sample that was sequenced in a study of T cell repertoires in cytomegalovirus infection. TCRdb reprocessed the reads via MiXCR and lists one record per CDR3 protein. Of more than 650,000 distinct CDR3 sequences listed, 35% to 40% are singletons. Sequences were obtained from PBMCs. All receptors derive from a human donor in good health (CMV status not recorded). Some clones in this sample may be carry-over from other donors' samples.

This clonotype appeared a few times. The V and J genes are TRBV12-3 or TRBV12-4 and TRBJ1-2, with D unclear. The CDR3 loop spans 12 amino acids. V lost 7 bases and J lost 4, with 10 bases in between. CDR3 sequence: CASTMAFYGYTF. In nucleotides, the CDR3 is TGTGCCAGCACTATGGCTTTCTATGGCTACACCTTC.

The CDR3 DNA is TGTGCCAGCTCACGTTCGGGACAGGGGGTCACAAGCACAGATACGCAGTATTTT. Translation gives CASSRSGQGVTSTDTQYF. The chain combines TRBV18 with TRBJ2-3; 11 bases map to TRBD1. The CDR3 covers 18 residues. After removal of 4 bases from V and 0 bases from J, the junction contained 9 bases not matched to a gene. Germline loops: CDR1 KGHSH, CDR2 LQKENI.

This clonotype was recorded a few times. V usage is TRBV3-1 and J usage is TRBJ2-3; tentative D call: TRBD2 (9 bases). The germline V gene has CDR1 LGHDT and CDR2 YNNKEL (reference sequence). The CDR3 has 23 amino acids. Trimming stripped 5 bases from V and 2 bases from J, with 38 bases between. The CDR3 DNA follows: TGTGCCAGCAGCAGCCCCATGGGGACAGGCGGGGGGGCCTTCGTGACTCCCACAGATACGCAGTATTTT. Its protein is CASSSPMGTGGGAFVTPTDTQYF.

In its sample, this clonotype was seen many times. The J gene is TRBJ2-1, the V gene TRBV25-1; possibly TRBD1 or TRBD2 for D (5 bases each). From germline, CDR1 is MGHDK and CDR2 SYGVNS. This CDR3 spans 17 amino acids. The germline V and J ends were trimmed by 4 bases and 2 bases, with 18 bases remaining between them. In DNA, the CDR3 is TGTGCCAGCAGTGGCCCGAGGGGCAGGGACCCCTACAATGAGCAGTTCTTC. As protein: CASSGPRGRDPYNEQFF.

CDR3 DNA: TGTGCCAGCAGCTACGAGGGGGTCGGGGCCCGCGCGCGAGCTTTCTTT. Residues: CASSYEGVGARARAFF. This sequence joins TRBV7-9 and TRBJ1-1, with D possibly matching TRBD1 (6 bases). The CDR3 covers 16 residues. The ends were cut back, 4 bases at V and 10 bases at J, with 25 bases in the middle. Germline-derived CDR1 and CDR2 are SEHNR and FQNEAQ (reference sequence).

The V call is TRBV18, the J call TRBJ1-3; D gene unclear. Deletions cut 1 base from V and 0 bases from J, with 7 bases between. CDR3 length: 15 amino acids. CDR1 is KGHSH, CDR2 LQKENI, per germline. The CDR3 DNA reads as TGTGCCAGCTCACCACAGGAAACCTCTGGAAACACCATATATTTT. This codes for CASSPQETSGNTIYF.

This clonotype was picked up a small number of times. V usage is TRBV18 and J usage is TRBJ1-1; D remains unclear. This CDR3 has 14 residues. Germline assignment: CDR1 KGHSH and CDR2 LQKENI. Trimming stripped 8 bases from V and 1 base from J, with 14 bases between. CDR3 nucleotides: TGTGCCAGCCCGCCGTTGTTTACGAACACTGAAGCTTTCTTT. It yields the protein CASPPLFTNTEAFF.

The V call is TRBV24-1, the J call TRBJ1-5, with TRBD1 matching over 7 bases. The ends lost 4 bases at V and 7 bases at J; junction bases unmatched: 9. The CDR3 length is 15 residues. The germline CDR1 and CDR2 sequences are KGHDR and SFDVKD. This CDR3 is CATSDPGQASQPQHF. Written as DNA, the CDR3 is TGTGCCACCAGTGACCCTGGACAGGCTTCGCAGCCCCAGCATTTT.

There are a few counts of this clonotype. This rearrangement joins TRBV5-1 to TRBJ1-5; TRBD1 is a possible D gene (5 bases). This CDR3 contains 16 residues. Germline CDR1 SGHRS, CDR2 YFSETQ. Deletions cut 0 bases from V and 6 bases from J, with 16 bases between. DNA of the CDR3: TGCGCCAGCAGCTTGGATCCCCGGGACGTCCGTCAGCCCCAGCATTTT. Translation gives CASSLDPRDVRQPQHF.

The V call is TRBV6-6, the J call TRBJ1-5, with a tentative D call TRBD1 (6 bases). V lost 10 bases and J 2 bases, leaving 15 bases between the germline ends. Germline loops: CDR1 MNHNY, CDR2 SVGAGI (reference sequence). CDR3 length: 14 residues. The CDR3 DNA reads TGTGCCACCGCCGGGGGGGCGGGCAATCAGCCCCAGCATTTT. Translation gives CATAGGAGNQPQHF.

This CDR3 reads CSARDPGGKMNTEAFF. The CDR3 nucleotides read TGCAGTGCTAGAGATCCAGGGGGGAAAATGAACACTGAAGCTTTCTTT. The chain combines TRBV20-1 with TRBJ1-1; 7 bases map to TRBD1. Trimming at V came to 0 bases and at J to 0 bases, leaving 7 bases not matched to a gene. The germline CDR1 and CDR2 sequences are DFQATT and SNEGSKA (reference sequence). This CDR3 has 16 residues.

This clonotype was recorded a few times. The DNA for the CDR3 is TGTGCCAGCAGTGAACGGCGCGCGGGCCTCTACAATGAGCAGTTCTTC. Its protein product is CASSERRAGLYNEQFF. The chain recombines TRBV6-1 with TRBJ2-1; the D gene is possibly TRBD2 (5 bases). The CDR3 runs to 16 residues. Trimming shortened V by 2 bases and J by 3 bases, and 14 bases separated the two germline ends. The germline CDR1 and CDR2 sequences are MNHNS and SASEGT.

The chain is built from TRBV28 and TRBJ2-2; a possible D gene is TRBD1 (6 bases). From germline, CDR1 is MDHEN and CDR2 SYDVKM. The CDR3 contains 20 residues. The V end lost 6 bases, the J end lost 2 bases, and 28 bases lay between the germline ends. The CDR3 sequence: CASSTLLVGDNYRNTGELFF. The DNA for the CDR3 is TGTGCCAGCAGCACCTTACTCGTTGGGGACAATTATCGCAACACCGGGGAGCTGTTTTTT. Supplemented by reference TRBV28 and TRBJ2-2, the full variable domain reads DVKVTQSSRYLVKRTGEKVFLECVQDMDHENMFWYRQDPGLGLRLIYFSYDVKMKEKGDIPEGYSVSREKKERFSLILESASTNQTSMYLCASSTLLVGDNYRNTGELFFGEGSRLTVL.

This clonotype has only a few counts. V gene TRBV6-1 combines with J gene TRBJ1-3; 8 nucleotides agree with TRBD1. The CDR3 loop spans 16 amino acids. Germline CDR1 is MNHNS and CDR2 is SASEGT. The V gene end was trimmed by 6 bases and the J gene end by 11 bases; junction bases not matched to a gene: 18. The CDR3 loop is CASRSPGTGSVLSIYF. CDR3 in DNA: TGTGCCAGCAGATCCCCCGGGACAGGCTCAGTCCTATCCATATATTTT.

This chain uses TRBV29-1 with TRBJ2-7, with a tentative D call TRBD1 (5 bases). The CDR3 covers 12 residues. With 5 bases removed from V and 2 bases from J, the gap between germline ends came to 10 bases. CDR1 and CDR2 from the germline V gene are SQVTM and ANQGSEA. CDR3 protein: CSVKTVAYEQYF. The CDR3 region has the DNA TGCAGCGTTAAGACAGTAGCCTACGAGCAGTACTTC.

This clonotype has a single count. This sequence joins TRBV10-3 and TRBJ2-2; 9 bases line up with TRBD2. The ends lost 5 bases at V and 5 bases at J; junction bases unmatched: 6. The CDR3 is 15 amino acids. CDR1 and CDR2 (germline): ENHRY, SYGVKD. This chain's CDR3 is CAISPGGGGTGELFF. CDR3 DNA: TGTGCCATCAGTCCCGGCGGGGGGGGGACCGGGGAGCTGTTTTTT.

This clonotype was observed a handful of times. V is TRBV4-2 and J is TRBJ2-5, with D possibly TRBD1 on 5 matching bases. V dropped 8 bases and J dropped 5 bases, with 15 bases sitting between them. This CDR3 has 13 residues. CDR1 is LGHNA and CDR2 is YNFKEQ in the germline V gene. In DNA form, the CDR3 reads TGTGCCAGCTCGGACAACCTCATTGAGACCCAGTACTTC. This codes for CASSDNLIETQYF.

In this sample, this clonotype turned up a few times. The J gene is TRBJ2-7, the V gene TRBV6-1; perhaps TRBD1 as D (5 bases). V was pared by 2 bases and J by 2 bases, with 13 bases between. The CDR3 has 15 residues. CDR1 MNHNS and CDR2 SASEGT come from the germline V gene. The CDR3 DNA sequence: TGTGCCAGCAGTGAAAATAGGGGATTGGCCTACGAGCAGTACTTC. This translates into CASSENRGLAYEQYF.

V and J are TRBV19 and TRBJ1-5; no reliable D call. The CDR3 totals 13 residues. Per germline, CDR1 LNHDA and CDR2 SQIVND (reference sequence). V was clipped by 11 bases and J by 7 bases, with 18 bases between them. The DNA for the CDR3 is TGTGCCGGGTCAATTTTTGGAGGACAGCCCCAGCATTTT. This gives the protein CAGSIFGGQPQHF.

This clonotype was counted only a few times. This rearrangement joins TRBV24-1 to TRBJ2-2; 11 bases match TRBD2. The germline V gene has CDR1 KGHDR and CDR2 SFDVKD. This CDR3 is built from 16 residues. V trimming: 9 bases; J trimming: 3 bases; junction bases outside the gene matches: 8. Here the CDR3 DNA reads TGTGCCACCGGGCCGACTAGCGGGGCCCACACCGGGGAGCTGTTTTTT. The encoded protein is CATGPTSGAHTGELFF.

Comment on this clonotype: This may be a read error: a much more frequent sequence differs by one nucleotide. The chain has TRBV7-9 and TRBJ2-7; D is tentatively TRBD1 or TRBD2 (5 bases each). Germline assignment: CDR1 SEHNR and CDR2 FQNEAQ (reference sequence). The length of the CDR3 is 14 residues. The CDR3 region has the DNA TGTACCAGCAGCGCCACCCGGGACCACTACGAGCAGTACTTC. Translated, it gives CTSSATRDHYEQYF.

J is TRBJ2-3 and V is TRBV19; TRBD2 agrees at 8 bases. The CDR3 length is 13 residues. The germline V gene has CDR1 LNHDA and CDR2 SQIVND (reference sequence). The ends lost 6 bases at V and 7 bases at J; junction bases unmatched: 6. The DNA for the CDR3 is TGTGCCAGTAGCCTCGGGGGGGCTAATACGCAGTATTTT. Translated: CASSLGGANTQYF.

This clonotype was recorded a few times. The chain uses TRBV28 and TRBJ2-5; D call uncertain. The V and J ends lost 7 bases and 2 bases respectively, with 5 bases between them. CDR1 MDHEN and CDR2 SYDVKM come from the germline V gene. The CDR3 is 11 amino acids. This CDR3 is CASNFQETQYF. The DNA of the CDR3 is TGTGCCAGCAACTTTCAAGAGACCCAGTACTTC.

This clonotype was counted between two and nine times. The V gene is TRBV15, the J gene TRBJ1-1; D uncertain. Germline V CDR1 and CDR2: LNHNV, YYDKDF (reference sequence). The CDR3 spans 13 residues. V gave up 8 bases and J gave up 1 base, with 11 bases separating them. CDR3 DNA sequence: TGTGCCACCGGGAGCTACTCGAACACTGAAGCTTTCTTT. This encodes CATGSYSNTEAFF.

This clonotype was recorded a few times. The V gene is TRBV6-8, the J gene TRBJ1-5; no clear D gene. Trimming took 4 bases from V and 3 from J, leaving 13 bases between them. The CDR3 contains 15 residues. CDR1 is MNHGY and CDR2 is SAAAGT in the germline V gene. The DNA for the CDR3 is TGTGCCAGCAGTTCACTGCAGGTAGACAATCAGCCCCAGCATTTT. Protein sequence: CASSSLQVDNQPQHF.

This clonotype was counted between two and nine times. The genes are TRBV4-1 and TRBJ1-1; TRBD1 matches 7 bases. Germline V gene sequence: CDR1 MGHRA, CDR2 YSYEKL. The CDR3 runs 19 residues. Losses at the gene ends were 0 bases for V and 1 base for J; bases not matched to a gene: 14. CDR3 sequence: CASSQEGPRDSLQNTEAFF. In DNA, the CDR3 is TGCGCCAGCAGCCAAGAGGGCCCGAGGGACAGCCTCCAGAACACTGAAGCTTTCTTT.

Comments on this clonotype: Germline is not matched at one junction end, which may reflect a read error. The chain is built from TRBV7-8 and TRBJ2-4, with TRBD2 as a possible D gene (5 bases). The germline V gene has CDR1 SGHVS and CDR2 FQNEAQ. The CDR3 is 15 amino acids. The CDR3 DNA is TGTGACAGCAGCTCAACCGGGCCCGGGGTTGACATTCATTACTTC. Its translation: CDSSSTGPGVDIHYF.

The chain carries TRBV11-2 and TRBJ2-2, with 13 bases matching TRBD2. V was pared by 4 bases and J by 1 base, with 9 bases of the junction left unmatched. CDR3 length equals 19 residues. Germline assignment: CDR1 SGHAT and CDR2 FQNNGV. In DNA, the CDR3 is TGTGCCAGCAGCTCCCTTTCCGGGACTAGCGGGGTGAACACCGGGGAGCTGTTTTTT. Translated: CASSSLSGTSGVNTGELFF.

This clonotype was seen only a few times. This chain uses TRBV2 with TRBJ1-2; no definite D call. CDR1 is SNHLY, CDR2 FYNNEI, per germline. Trimming took 3 bases from V and 0 from J, leaving 11 bases between them. This CDR3 has 15 amino acids. This CDR3 reads CASSDRNPTNYGYTF. In DNA, the CDR3 is TGTGCCAGCAGTGACAGAAACCCGACTAACTATGGCTACACCTTC.

This chain uses TRBV5-6 with TRBJ2-1; either TRBD1 or TRBD2 may supply D (5 bases each). The CDR3 is made up of 16 amino acids. Germline CDR1 and CDR2: SGHDT and YYEEEE. Trimming left V 2 bases short and J 5 bases short, with 17 bases between. The CDR3, as DNA: TGTGCCAGCAGCTTATTCCCGGGACCCCCCCACAATGAGCAGTTCTTC. Amino acid sequence: CASSLFPGPPHNEQFF.

This clonotype was seen a handful of times. This chain connects TRBV6-1 to TRBJ2-3, with TRBD2 identical over 8 bases. The germline V gene has CDR1 MNHNS and CDR2 SASEGT. With V trimmed by 5 bases and J by 5 bases, 12 bases remained unmatched. The CDR3 is made up of 16 amino acids. The CDR3 spells CASSQSGLGVKDTQYF. The DNA for the CDR3 is TGTGCCAGCAGTCAATCGGGACTAGGGGTAAAAGATACGCAGTATTTT.